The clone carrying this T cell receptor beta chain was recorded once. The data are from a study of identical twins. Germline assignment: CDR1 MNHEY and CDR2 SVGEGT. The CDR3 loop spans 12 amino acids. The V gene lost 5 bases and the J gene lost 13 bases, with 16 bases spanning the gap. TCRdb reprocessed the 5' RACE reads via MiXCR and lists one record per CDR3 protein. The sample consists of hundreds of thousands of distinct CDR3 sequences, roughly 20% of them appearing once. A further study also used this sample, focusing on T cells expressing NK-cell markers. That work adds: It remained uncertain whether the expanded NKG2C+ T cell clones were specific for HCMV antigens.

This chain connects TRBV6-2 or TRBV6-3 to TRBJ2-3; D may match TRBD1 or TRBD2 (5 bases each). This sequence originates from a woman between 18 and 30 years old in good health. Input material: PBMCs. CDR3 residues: CASSDSGLSKYF. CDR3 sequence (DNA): TGTGCCAGCAGTGATTCGGGGCTTTCCAAGTATTTT.